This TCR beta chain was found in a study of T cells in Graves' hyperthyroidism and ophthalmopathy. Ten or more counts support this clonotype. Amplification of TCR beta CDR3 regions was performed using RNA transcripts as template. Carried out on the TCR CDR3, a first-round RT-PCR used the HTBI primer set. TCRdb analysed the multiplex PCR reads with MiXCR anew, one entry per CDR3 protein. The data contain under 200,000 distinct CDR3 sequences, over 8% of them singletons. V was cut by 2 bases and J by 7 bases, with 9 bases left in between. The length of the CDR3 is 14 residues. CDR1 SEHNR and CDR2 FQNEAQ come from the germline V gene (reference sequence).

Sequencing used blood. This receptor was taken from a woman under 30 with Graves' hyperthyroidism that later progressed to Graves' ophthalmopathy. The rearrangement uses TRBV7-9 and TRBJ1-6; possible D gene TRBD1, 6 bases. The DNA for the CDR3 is TGTGCCAGCAGCTTACAGGGGATGAATTCACCCCTCCACTTT. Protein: CASSLQGMNSPLHF.